This TCR beta chain appears in the sequencing data of a study of blood T cell repertoires in COVID-19. About the study: Sites in the United States, Italy and Spain provided acute and convalescent COVID-19 samples. Nucleic acid was either cDNA or gDNA, and it came from T cells, B-cell-depleted T cells, or PBMCs.

In the original processing: Using reference gene primer amplification, nucleated cell counts were estimated. The method was immunoSEQ multiplex PCR; TCRdb's version includes in-frame clones alone and lacks a portion of them. V and J calls and clone size are copied from that table; D and trimming were computed from the DNA. The data contain approximately 71,000 clones, 90% of them singletons. The CDR3 is 11 residues long. From germline, CDR1 is LNHDA and CDR2 SQIVND (reference sequence). V shed 6 bases and J shed 7 bases, with 7 bases lying between them. Sequencing was done on a sample of peripheral blood. The chain uses TRBV19 and TRBJ2-1; D unresolved. The TCR comes from a woman under 30 with acute or convalescent COVID-19. CDR3 residues: CASSYGNEQFF. CDR3 coding DNA: TGTGCCAGTAGCTATGGTAATGAGCAGTTCTTC.